Each of the 6 T cell receptor beta chains below was sequenced from the same sample in a study of blood T cell repertoires in COVID-19. Method: immunoSEQ multiplex PCR; TCRdb's copy keeps in-frame clones and lacks some. This table holds over 300,000 clones, approximately 88% found once. The sample was PBMCs or T cells enriched from blood (not recorded which). The receptor set was obtained from a woman in her twenties or thirties with acute COVID-19.

The V call is TRBV9, the J call TRBJ2-7, with TRBD2 as a possible D gene (5 bases). This CDR3 has 14 residues. The germline CDR1 and CDR2 sequences are SGDLS and YYNGEE. Trimming cost V 4 bases and J 2 bases, with 13 bases left between them. The CDR3 nucleotides read TGTGCCAGCAGCCCACGACGGGAAACCTACGAGCAGTACTTC. Protein product: CASSPRRETYEQYF.

V and J are TRBV30 and TRBJ2-1; 8 bases fit TRBD1. The CDR3 length is 13 residues. J lost 5 bases, V lost 8 bases, and 8 bases had no gene match. Per germline, CDR1 GTSNPN and CDR2 SVGIG (reference sequence). The CDR3 region is CAMDRAGDNEQFF. CDR3 bases: TGTGCCATGGACAGGGCTGGTGACAATGAGCAGTTCTTC.

This clone was observed once. The V call is TRBV6-5, the J call TRBJ1-5, with a possible D match to TRBD1 (5 bases). The CDR3 sequence is 15 residues long. V shed 5 bases and J shed 0 bases, with 11 bases lying between them. Germline V CDR1 and CDR2: MNHEY, SVGAGI. The CDR3 here is CASSTTVNSNQPQHF. The CDR3 region has the DNA TGTGCCAGCAGTACGACAGTAAATAGCAATCAGCCCCAGCATTTT.

The chain combines TRBV29-1 with TRBJ2-7; 11 bases are a match to TRBD1. The CDR3 contains 15 residues. Trimming at V came to 3 bases and at J to 4 bases, leaving 8 bases not matched to a gene. Germline lookup yields CDR1 SQVTM and CDR2 ANQGSEA. The DNA for the CDR3 is TGCAGCGTTGAGGGTATAGGGACAGGGGGTTACGAGCAGTACTTC. Translation: CSVEGIGTGGYEQYF.

The V and J genes are TRBV3-1 (or the pseudogene TRBV3-2) and TRBJ1-1, with TRBD1 matching 8 bases. Trimming removed 5 bases from V and 6 bases from J; junction bases left unmatched: 11. Germline CDR1 reads LGHDT; CDR2 reads YNNKEL (reference sequence). CDR3 length: 15 residues. CDR3 in amino acids: CASSSRQGIISEAFF. The CDR3 DNA reads TGTGCCAGCAGCTCTCGACAGGGGATAATTTCTGAAGCTTTCTTT.

A single count supports this clone. The rearrangement uses TRBV12-5 and TRBJ1-4; D gene uncertain. The CDR3 spans 13 residues. V was shortened by 6 bases and J by 6 bases, with 11 bases between the two germline ends. CDR1 is LGHNT and CDR2 is FRNRAP in the germline V gene. CDR3: CASGLGGHEKLFF. The CDR3 bases are TGTGCTAGTGGCCTGGGCGGGCATGAAAAACTGTTTTTT.